This T cell receptor (beta chain) was obtained from a study of ipilimumab plus nivolumab after autologous stem cell transplantation. Patients got ipilimumab 1 mg/kg beginning 14 to 28 days post-transplant. The CDR3 has 12 residues. Germline-derived CDR1 and CDR2 are SQVTM and ANQGSEA. Trimming shortened V by 7 bases and J by 0 bases, and 10 bases separated the two germline ends. The data were produced by immunoSEQ multiplex PCR, yet TCRdb's version contains in-frame clones alone and is incomplete. The data show some 19,000 clones, about 81% seen once. The chain carries TRBV29-1 and TRBJ2-7; perhaps TRBD2 as D (6 bases). Sequences were derived from PBMCs, sampled in a trial of ipilimumab plus nivolumab as post-transplant consolidation. The sequence derives from a male donor with diffuse large B-cell lymphoma. CDR3 protein: CSATTSSYEQYF. CDR3 nucleotides: TGCAGCGCTACGACTAGCTCCTACGAGCAGTACTTC.